The source of this T cell receptor (beta chain) is a study of shared clonotypes between healthy human individuals. A remark on this clone: The antigen remains unidentified.

The study, taken as a whole, reports: Clonotypes shared by all four donors outscored non-shared clonotypes in generation probability. Only blood underwent sampling, and tissue repertoires likely differ. Memory subsets generally showed smaller estimated richness than naive subsets did.

V was pared by 6 bases and J by 2 bases, with 3 bases of the junction left unmatched. The CDR3 runs 16 residues. Germline V gene data show CDR1 as MNHEY and CDR2 as SMNVEV (reference sequence). Data came from immunoSEQ multiplex PCR; TCRdb stores just in-frame clones and leaves some out. The sample has under 850,000 clones, 55% to 80% seen once. This chain connects TRBV27 to TRBJ2-3; 15 bases align to TRBD2. Sequenced: memory CD4+ T cells sorted from blood. Subset of the sample: CD45RA-negative fraction. The receptor was derived from a woman in her 30s in good health. Here the CDR3 DNA reads TGTGCCAGCAGGGGACTAGCGGGAGGAATCACAGATACGCAGTATTTT. Translating it yields CASRGLAGGITDTQYF.